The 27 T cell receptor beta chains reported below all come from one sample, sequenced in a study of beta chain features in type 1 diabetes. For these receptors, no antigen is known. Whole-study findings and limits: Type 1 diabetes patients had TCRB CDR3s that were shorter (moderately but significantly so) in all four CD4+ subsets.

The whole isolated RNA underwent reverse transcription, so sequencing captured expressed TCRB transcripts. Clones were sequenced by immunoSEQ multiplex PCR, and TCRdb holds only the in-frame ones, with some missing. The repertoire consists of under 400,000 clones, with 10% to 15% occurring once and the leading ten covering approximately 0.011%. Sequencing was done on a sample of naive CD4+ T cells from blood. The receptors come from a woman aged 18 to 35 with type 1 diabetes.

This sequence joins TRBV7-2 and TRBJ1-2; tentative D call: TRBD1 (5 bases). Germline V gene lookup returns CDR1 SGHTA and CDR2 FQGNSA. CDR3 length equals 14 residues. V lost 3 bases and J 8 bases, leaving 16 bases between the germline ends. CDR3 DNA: TGTGCCAGCAGCTTCAGGGCCCTCCTGGAGGGCTACACCTTC. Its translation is CASSFRALLEGYTF.

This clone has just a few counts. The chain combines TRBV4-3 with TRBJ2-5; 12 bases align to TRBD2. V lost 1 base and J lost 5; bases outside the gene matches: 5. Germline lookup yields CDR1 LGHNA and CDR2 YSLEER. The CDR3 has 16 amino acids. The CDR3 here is CASSQGGLAGIETQYF. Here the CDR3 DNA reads TGCGCCAGCAGCCAAGGCGGACTAGCGGGAATTGAGACCCAGTACTTC.

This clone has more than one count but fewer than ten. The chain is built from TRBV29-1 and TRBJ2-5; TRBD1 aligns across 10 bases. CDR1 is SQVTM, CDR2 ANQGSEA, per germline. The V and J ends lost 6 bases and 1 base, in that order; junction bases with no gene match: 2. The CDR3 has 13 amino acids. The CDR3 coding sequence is TGCAGCGTCAGGACAGGGGGCCAAGAGACCCAGTACTTC. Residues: CSVRTGGQETQYF.

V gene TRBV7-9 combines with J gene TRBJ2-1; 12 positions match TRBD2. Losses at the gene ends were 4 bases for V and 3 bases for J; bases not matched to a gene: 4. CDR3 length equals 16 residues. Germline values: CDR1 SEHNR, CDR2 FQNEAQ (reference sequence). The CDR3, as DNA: TGTGCCAGCAGCTCCGGGACTAGCGGGTTCTACAATGAGCAGTTCTTC. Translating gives CASSSGTSGFYNEQFF.

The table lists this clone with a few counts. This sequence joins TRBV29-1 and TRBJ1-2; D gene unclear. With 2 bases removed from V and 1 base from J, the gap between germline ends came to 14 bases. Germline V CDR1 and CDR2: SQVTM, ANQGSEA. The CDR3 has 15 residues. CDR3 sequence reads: CSVESPGGLNYGYTF. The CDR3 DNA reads TGCAGCGTTGAATCCCCAGGTGGACTTAACTATGGCTACACCTTC.

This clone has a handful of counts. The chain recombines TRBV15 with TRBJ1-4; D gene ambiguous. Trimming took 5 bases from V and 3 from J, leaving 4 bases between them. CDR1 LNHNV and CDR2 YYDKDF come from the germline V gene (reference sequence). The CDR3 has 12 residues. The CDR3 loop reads CATSLSNEKLFF. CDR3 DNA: TGTGCCACCAGCCTATCTAATGAAAAACTGTTTTTT.

The CDR3 DNA reads as TGTGCCAGCAGGCGTAAGGAGGGTCGGTCCGAGCAGTACTTC. It codes for CASRRKEGRSEQYF. V is TRBV6-1 and J is TRBJ2-7, with a tentative D call TRBD2 (6 bases). V dropped 6 bases and J dropped 6 bases, with 18 bases sitting between them. CDR3 size: 14 residues. The germline gives CDR1 MNHNS, CDR2 SASEGT.

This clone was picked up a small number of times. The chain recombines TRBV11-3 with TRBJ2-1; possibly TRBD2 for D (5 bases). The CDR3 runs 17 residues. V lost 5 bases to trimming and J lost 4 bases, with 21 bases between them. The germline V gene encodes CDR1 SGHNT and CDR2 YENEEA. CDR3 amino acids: CASSRSIRRAAYNEQFF. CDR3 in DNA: TGTGCCAGCAGCCGCAGTATTAGGCGGGCAGCTTACAATGAGCAGTTCTTC.

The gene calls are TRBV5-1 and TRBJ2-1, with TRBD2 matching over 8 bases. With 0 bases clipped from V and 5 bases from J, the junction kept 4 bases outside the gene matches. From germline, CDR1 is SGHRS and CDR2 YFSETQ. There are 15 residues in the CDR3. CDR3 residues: CASSLASGLNNEQFF. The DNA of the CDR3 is TGCGCCAGCAGCTTGGCTAGCGGGCTTAACAATGAGCAGTTCTTC.

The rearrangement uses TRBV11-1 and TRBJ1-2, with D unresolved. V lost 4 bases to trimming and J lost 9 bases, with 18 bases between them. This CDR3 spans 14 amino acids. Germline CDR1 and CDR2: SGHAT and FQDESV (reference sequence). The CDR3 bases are TGTGCCAGCAGCTCACAGCGGGCCCAGCGGAGCTACACCTTC. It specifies CASSSQRAQRSYTF.

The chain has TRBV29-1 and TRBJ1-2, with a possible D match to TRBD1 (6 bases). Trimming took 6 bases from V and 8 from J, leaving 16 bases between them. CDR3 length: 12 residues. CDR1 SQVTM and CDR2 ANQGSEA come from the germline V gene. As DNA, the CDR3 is TGCAGCGTAGCAGGGGTTCCGGGCGGCTACACCTTC. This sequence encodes CSVAGVPGGYTF.

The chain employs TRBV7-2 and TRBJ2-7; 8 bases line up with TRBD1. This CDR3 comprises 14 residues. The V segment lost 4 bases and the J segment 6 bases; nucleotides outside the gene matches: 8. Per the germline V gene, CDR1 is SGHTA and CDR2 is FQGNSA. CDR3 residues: CASSSGQGGGEQYF. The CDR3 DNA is TGTGCCAGCAGCTCCGGACAGGGCGGAGGCGAGCAGTACTTC. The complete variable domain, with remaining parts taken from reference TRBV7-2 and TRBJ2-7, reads GAGVSQSPSNKVTEKGKDVELRCDPISGHTALYWYRQSLGQGLEFLIYFQGNSAPDKSGLPSDRFSAERTGGSVSTLTIQRTQQEDSAVYLCASSSGQGGGEQYFGPGTRLTVT.

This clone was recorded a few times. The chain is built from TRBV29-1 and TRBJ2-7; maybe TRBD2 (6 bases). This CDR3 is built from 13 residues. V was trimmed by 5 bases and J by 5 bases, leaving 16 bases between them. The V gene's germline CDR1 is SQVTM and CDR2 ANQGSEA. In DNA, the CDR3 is TGCAGCGTTAAGGGGAGGTTTGTGAACGAGCAGTACTTC. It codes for CSVKGRFVNEQYF.

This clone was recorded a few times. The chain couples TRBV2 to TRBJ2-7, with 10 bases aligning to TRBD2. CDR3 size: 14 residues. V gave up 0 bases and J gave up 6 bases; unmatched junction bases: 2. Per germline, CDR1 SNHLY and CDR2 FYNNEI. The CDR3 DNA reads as TGTGCCAGCAGTGAAGCGCGGACTAGCGGCGAGCAGTACTTC. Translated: CASSEARTSGEQYF.

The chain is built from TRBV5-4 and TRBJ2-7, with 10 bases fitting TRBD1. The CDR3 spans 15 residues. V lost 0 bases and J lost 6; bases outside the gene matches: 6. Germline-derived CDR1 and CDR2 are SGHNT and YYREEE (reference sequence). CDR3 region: CASSLGNRDRGEQYF. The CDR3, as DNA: TGTGCCAGCAGCTTGGGCAACCGGGACAGGGGCGAGCAGTACTTC.

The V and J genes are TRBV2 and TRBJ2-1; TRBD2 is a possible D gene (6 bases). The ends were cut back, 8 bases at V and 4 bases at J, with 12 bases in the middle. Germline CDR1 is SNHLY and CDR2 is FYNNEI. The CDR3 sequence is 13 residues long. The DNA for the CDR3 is TGTGCCAGCGTTGGGGACTCTTACAATGAGCAGTTCTTC. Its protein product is CASVGDSYNEQFF.

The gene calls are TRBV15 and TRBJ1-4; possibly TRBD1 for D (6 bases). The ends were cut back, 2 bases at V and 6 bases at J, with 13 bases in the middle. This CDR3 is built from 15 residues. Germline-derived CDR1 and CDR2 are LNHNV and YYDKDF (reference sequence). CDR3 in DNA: TGTGCCACCAGCAGATCGTGGGGGCCCGATGAAAAACTGTTTTTT. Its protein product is CATSRSWGPDEKLFF.

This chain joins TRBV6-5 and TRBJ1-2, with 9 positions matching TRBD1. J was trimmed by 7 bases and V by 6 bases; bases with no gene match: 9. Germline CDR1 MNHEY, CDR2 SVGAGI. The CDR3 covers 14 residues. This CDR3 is CASRRIGTGIGYTF. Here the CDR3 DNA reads TGTGCCAGCAGACGCATAGGGACAGGGATTGGCTACACCTTC.

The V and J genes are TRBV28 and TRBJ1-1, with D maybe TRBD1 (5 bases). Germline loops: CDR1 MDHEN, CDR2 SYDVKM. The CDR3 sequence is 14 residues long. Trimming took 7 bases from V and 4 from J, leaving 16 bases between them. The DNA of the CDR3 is TGTGCCAGCAACTGGGGCAGGGAGGGCACTGAAGCTTTCTTT. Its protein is CASNWGREGTEAFF.

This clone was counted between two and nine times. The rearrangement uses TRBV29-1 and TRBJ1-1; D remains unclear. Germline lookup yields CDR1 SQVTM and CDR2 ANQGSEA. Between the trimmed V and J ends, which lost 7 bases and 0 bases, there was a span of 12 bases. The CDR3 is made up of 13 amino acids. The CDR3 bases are TGCAGCGCCGCAGGTCGGCTGAACACTGAAGCTTTCTTT. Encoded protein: CSAAGRLNTEAFF.

The chain's CDR3 is CASSVGGYADTQYF. In DNA, the CDR3 is TGTGCCAGCAGTGTCGGGGGATACGCGGATACGCAGTATTTT. The chain employs TRBV2 and TRBJ2-3, with D perhaps matching TRBD2 (6 bases). In germline, CDR1 is SNHLY, CDR2 FYNNEI. This CDR3 is 14 amino acids long. V lost 4 bases and J lost 6, with 14 bases in between.

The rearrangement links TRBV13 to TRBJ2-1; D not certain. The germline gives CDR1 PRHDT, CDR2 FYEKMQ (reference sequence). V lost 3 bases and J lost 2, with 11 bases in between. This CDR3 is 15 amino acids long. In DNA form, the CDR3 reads TGTGCCAGCAGCTTCCAGTCCCCCACCTACAATGAGCAGTTCTTC. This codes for CASSFQSPTYNEQFF.

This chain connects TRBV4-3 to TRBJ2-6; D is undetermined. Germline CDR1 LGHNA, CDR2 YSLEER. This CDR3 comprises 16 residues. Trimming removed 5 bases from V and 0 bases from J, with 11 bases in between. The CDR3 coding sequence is TGCGCCAGCAGCGAATATCGCTACTCTGGGGCCAACGTCCTGACTTTC. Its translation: CASSEYRYSGANVLTF.

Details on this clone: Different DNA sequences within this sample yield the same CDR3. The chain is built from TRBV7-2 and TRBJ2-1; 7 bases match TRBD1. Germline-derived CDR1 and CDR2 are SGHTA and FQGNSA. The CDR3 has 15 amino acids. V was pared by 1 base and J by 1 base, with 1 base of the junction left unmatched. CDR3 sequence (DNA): TGTGCCAGCAGCTTAGGACAGGGATCCTACAATGAGCAGTTCTTC. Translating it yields CASSLGQGSYNEQFF.

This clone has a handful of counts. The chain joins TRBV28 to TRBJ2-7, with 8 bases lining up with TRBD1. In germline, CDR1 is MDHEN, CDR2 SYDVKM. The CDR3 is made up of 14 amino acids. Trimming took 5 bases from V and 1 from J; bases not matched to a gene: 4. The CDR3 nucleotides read TGTGCCAGCAGTACCGGACAGGGTTCCTACGAGCAGTACTTC. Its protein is CASSTGQGSYEQYF.

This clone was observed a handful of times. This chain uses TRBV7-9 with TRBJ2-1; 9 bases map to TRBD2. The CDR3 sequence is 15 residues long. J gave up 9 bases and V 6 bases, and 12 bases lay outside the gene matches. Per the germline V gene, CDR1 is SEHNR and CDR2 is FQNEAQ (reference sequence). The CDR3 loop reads CASRTGLAGAGEQFF. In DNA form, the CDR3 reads TGTGCCAGCAGAACGGGCTTAGCGGGAGCCGGTGAGCAGTTCTTC. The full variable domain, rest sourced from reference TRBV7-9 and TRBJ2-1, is DTGVSQNPRHKITKRGQNVTFRCDPISEHNRLYWYRQTLGQGPEFLTYFQNEAQLEKSRLLSDRFSAERPKGSFSTLEIQRTEQGDSAMYLCASRTGLAGAGEQFFGPGTRLTVL.

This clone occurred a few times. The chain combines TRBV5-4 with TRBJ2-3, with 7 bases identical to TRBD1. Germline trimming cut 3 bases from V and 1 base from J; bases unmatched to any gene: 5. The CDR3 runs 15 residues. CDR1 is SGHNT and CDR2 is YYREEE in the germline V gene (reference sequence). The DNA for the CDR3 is TGTGCCAGCAGCTCCACAGGGGAAGGCACAGATACGCAGTATTTT. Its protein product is CASSSTGEGTDTQYF.